Listed below are T cell receptor beta chains from one sample, sequenced in a study of cytomegalovirus exposure and HLA in healthy donors. Sequenced by immunoSEQ multiplex PCR; TCRdb stores in-frame clones only, minus some. Here the sample spans 100,000 to 150,000 clones, approximately 79% being singletons. Sequenced material: PBMCs. The receptors were gathered from a man aged 30 to 39 in good health and CMV-seronegative. Both conserved end residues are part of each CDR3. Fields, in order: clone size, D gene, V gene, J gene, CDR3 protein, CDR3 DNA. The D gene is left open where the match is weak. Size tells how often a clone was seen (once, few, many) or the class of an expanded clone, and some rows leave it out.

>.|.|TRBV7-9|TRBJ1-1
CASSLAFGTEAFF
TGTGCCAGCAGCTTAGCGTTCGGCACTGAAGCTTTCTTT
>.|TRBD1|TRBV19|TRBJ1-1
CASYLQGGNTEAFF
TGTGCCAGTTATTTGCAGGGGGGGAACACTGAAGCTTTCTTT
>few|.|TRBV6-1|TRBJ2-7
CASSELSFSSYEQYF
TGTGCCAGCAGTGAACTTAGTTTTAGCTCCTACGAGCAGTACTTC
>few|TRBD1|TRBV11-3|TRBJ2-2
CASSPGTGYTGELFF
TGTGCCAGCAGCCCCGGGACAGGGTACACCGGGGAGCTGTTTTTT
>.|TRBD1|TRBV2|TRBJ1-2
CASSEQGASGYTF
TGTGCCAGCAGTGAACAGGGGGCAAGCGGCTACACCTTC
>.|.|TRBV28|TRBJ2-7
CASSLPSYEQYF
TGTGCCAGCAGTTTACCTTCCTACGAGCAGTACTTC
>.|.|TRBV5-1|TRBJ2-3
CASSFYTDTQYF
TGCGCCAGCAGCTTTTACACAGATACGCAGTATTTT
>.|.|TRBV28|TRBJ1-1
CASSLLGLGNTEAFF
TGTGCCAGCAGCCTCCTTGGGCTGGGGAACACTGAAGCTTTCTTT
>.|.|TRBV4-3|TRBJ1-3
CASSPRQNGDTIYF
TGCGCCAGCAGCCCCCGACAGAACGGCGACACCATATATTTT
>.|TRBD1|TRBV10-3|TRBJ2-7
CASQEDRGYEQYF
TGTGCCTCCCAGGAGGACAGGGGCTACGAGCAGTACTTC
>.|TRBD2|TRBV5-1|TRBJ2-4
CASSFMRTSGGGAKNIQYF
TGCGCCAGCAGCTTCATGCGGACTAGCGGGGGGGGAGCCAAAAACATTCAGTACTTC
>.|.|TRBV5-5|TRBJ1-1
CASSSQGRSTEAFF
TGTGCCAGCAGCTCACAGGGACGAAGCACTGAAGCTTTCTTT
>.|TRBD1|TRBV15|TRBJ2-1
CATSGGVGTGGNEQFF
TGTGCCACCAGCGGGGGGGTGGGGACAGGGGGCAATGAGCAGTTCTTC
>.|TRBD2|TRBV28|TRBJ2-1
CASSLEAGEGLGEQFF
TGTGCCAGCAGTTTAGAGGCGGGGGAGGGTTTGGGGGAGCAGTTCTTC
>few|TRBD1|TRBV28|TRBJ2-7
CASRHFRDRAGEQYF
TGTGCCAGCAGACATTTCCGGGACAGGGCTGGCGAGCAGTACTTC
>.|.|TRBV5-4|TRBJ2-7
CASSSRGRALGEQYF
TGTGCCAGCAGCTCCCGAGGCAGGGCTTTGGGCGAGCAGTACTTC